The rows below give T cell receptor beta chains drawn from one sample of a study of blood T cell repertoires in COVID-19. Sequencing was performed with immunoSEQ multiplex PCR; in TCRdb, only in-frame clones are kept and a portion is missing. The sample records almost 250,000 clones, more than 85% being singletons. Sequencing was performed on PBMCs or T cells enriched from blood (not recorded which). Every receptor here comes from a woman aged 25-40 years who had recovered from COVID-19. Each CDR3 is given with its conserved first and last residue. D genes are given only for firm matches. Only some rows state a clone size, as once, few, many or a class for expanded clones.

v_gene	d_gene	j_gene	abundance	CDR3aa	CDR3nt
TRBV6-4	.	TRBJ2-2	.	CASSEDRAGELFF	TGTGCCAGCAGTGAAGACCGGGCCGGGGAGCTGTTTTTT
TRBV6-1	TRBD1	TRBJ1-2	.	CASSDYGGTGDGYTF	TGTGCCAGCAGTGATTACGGGGGTACAGGGGACGGCTACACCTTC
TRBV27	TRBD1	TRBJ2-5	.	CASSLSRTGRETQYF	TGTGCCAGCAGTTTATCACGGACAGGGAGGGAGACCCAGTACTTC
TRBV5-6	TRBD2	TRBJ2-1	.	CASSLEVLAGSSYNEQFF	TGTGCCAGCAGCTTGGAGGTCCTAGCGGGAAGCTCCTACAATGAGCAGTTCTTC
TRBV29-1	TRBD2	TRBJ2-1	.	CSVEDRGGESVRNEQFF	TGCAGCGTTGAAGATCGCGGGGGGGAAAGCGTTAGGAATGAGCAGTTCTTC
TRBV9	TRBD2	TRBJ2-7	once	CASSVDPGGPYEQYF	TGTGCCAGCAGCGTAGACCCGGGGGGGCCCTACGAGCAGTACTTC
TRBV7-9	.	TRBJ1-1	.	CASSLGGLAEAFF	TGTGCCAGCAGCTTAGGAGGGTTAGCTGAAGCTTTCTTT
TRBV6-6	.	TRBJ1-1	.	CASSRIQTGRNTEAFF	TGTGCCAGCAGTCGAATCCAGACAGGCCGGAACACTGAAGCTTTCTTT
TRBV30	.	TRBJ1-4	.	CAWRQYINEKLFF	TGTGCCTGGAGACAGTATATTAATGAAAAACTGTTTTTT
TRBV29-1	TRBD1	TRBJ1-6	.	CSVADRGNSPLHF	TGCAGCGTCGCAGACAGGGGGAATTCACCCCTCCACTTT
TRBV29-1	.	TRBJ1-1	.	CSVDIFSGGGGNTEAFF	TGCAGCGTTGATATCTTTTCTGGGGGGGGAGGGAACACTGAAGCTTTCTTT
TRBV28	TRBD1	TRBJ1-1	.	CASRLDRGKAFF	TGTGCCAGCAGATTGGACAGGGGAAAAGCTTTCTTT
TRBV7-2	TRBD1	TRBJ1-3	.	CASSGRQGLSGNTIYF	TGTGCCAGCAGCGGTAGACAGGGCCTCTCTGGAAACACCATATATTTT
TRBV5-8	TRBD1	TRBJ1-2	.	CASSPDRSGGYTF	TGTGCCAGCAGCCCGGACAGGAGCGGTGGCTACACCTTC
TRBV30	TRBD2	TRBJ2-1	once	CAWSVGGEYEQFF	TGTGCCTGGAGTGTGGGAGGGGAATATGAGCAGTTCTTC
TRBV27	.	TRBJ1-5	once	CASSPLSSNQPQHF	TGTGCCAGCAGTCCCCTTTCCAGCAATCAGCCCCAGCATTTT
TRBV10-3	TRBD2	TRBJ2-5	.	CAIRTGTSVQETQYF	TGTGCCATCAGGACCGGGACTAGCGTCCAAGAGACCCAGTACTTC
TRBV28	TRBD1	TRBJ1-6	once	CASRGQSHSPLHF	TGTGCCAGCAGGGGACAGTCTCATTCACCCCTCCACTTT
TRBV6-2/TRBV6-3	.	TRBJ1-1	.	CASSYVREATEAFF	TGTGCCAGCAGTTACGTCAGGGAGGCCACTGAAGCTTTCTTT
TRBV7-2	.	TRBJ1-2	.	CASSPGGDYGYTF	TGTGCCAGCAGCCCAGGAGGGGACTATGGCTACACCTTC
TRBV27	TRBD2	TRBJ2-7	.	CASSPREGVTYEQYF	TGTGCCAGCAGTCCCCGGGAGGGGGTAACCTACGAGCAGTACTTC
TRBV19	TRBD2	TRBJ2-3	.	CASSIDGFAGGRDTQYF	TGTGCCAGTAGTATAGATGGCTTCGCGGGAGGGAGAGATACGCAGTATTTT
TRBV6-5	TRBD1	TRBJ1-5	.	CASSPMGQGNQPQHF	TGTGCCAGCAGCCCAATGGGACAGGGCAATCAGCCCCAGCATTTT
TRBV28	.	TRBJ1-2	.	CASSLYSGQGYTF	TGTGCCAGCAGTTTATATTCAGGGCAAGGCTACACCTTC
TRBV28	.	TRBJ1-6	.	CASSFSGNSPLHF	TGTGCCAGCAGTTTTTCGGGTAATTCACCCCTCCACTTT
TRBV2	.	TRBJ1-1	.	CASSEDPTGRAFF	TGTGCCAGCAGTGAAGACCCTACCGGGAGAGCTTTCTTT
TRBV6-1	.	TRBJ2-2	.	CASSEGRTGELFF	TGTGCCAGCAGTGAAGGGCGGACCGGGGAGCTGTTTTTT
TRBV5-6	TRBD2	TRBJ2-5	.	CASSSGRYQETQYF	TGTGCCAGCTCAAGCGGGAGGTACCAAGAGACCCAGTACTTC
TRBV7-9	TRBD1	TRBJ1-1	.	CASSSGTVTEAFF	TGTGCCAGCAGCTCAGGGACAGTTACTGAAGCTTTCTTT
TRBV14	.	TRBJ1-6	.	CASSQDLGLEVHF	TGTGCCAGCAGCCAAGATCTAGGTTTGGAAGTCCACTTT
TRBV7-2	TRBD2	TRBJ2-3	.	CASSLELAGGDTQYF	TGTGCCAGCAGCTTAGAACTAGCGGGCGGAGATACGCAGTATTTT
TRBV27	TRBD2	TRBJ2-1	.	CASSLPSGVSYNEQFF	TGTGCCAGCAGTTTACCAAGCGGGGTCTCCTACAATGAGCAGTTCTTC
TRBV9	.	TRBJ1-4	.	CASSVAVGENEKLFF	TGTGCCAGCAGCGTAGCGGTGGGCGAGAATGAAAAACTGTTTTTT
TRBV11-2	TRBD1	TRBJ1-6	.	CASSLEGQGRASYNSPLHF	TGTGCCAGCAGCTTAGAGGGACAGGGTAGGGCGAGTTATAATTCACCCCTCCACTTT
TRBV30	.	TRBJ1-2	.	CAWSVIIPGVYGYTF	TGTGCCTGGAGTGTTATTATTCCAGGGGTCTATGGCTACACCTTC
TRBV11-3	TRBD2	TRBJ2-1	.	CASSPGLAGYNEQFF	TGTGCCAGCAGCCCGGGACTAGCGGGATACAATGAGCAGTTCTTC
TRBV30	.	TRBJ1-1	once	CAWSTEGPNTEAFF	TGTGCCTGGAGCACGGAGGGTCCGAACACTGAAGCTTTCTTT
TRBV27	TRBD2	TRBJ2-6	.	CASSSGTSGVAGANVLTF	TGTGCCAGCAGCTCCGGGACTAGCGGGGTTGCTGGGGCCAACGTCCTGACTTTC
TRBV6-5	.	TRBJ1-1	.	CASSIHLGGNTEAFF	TGTGCCAGCAGTATACACTTAGGGGGGAACACTGAAGCTTTCTTT
TRBV30	.	TRBJ1-1	.	CARRRGYTEAFF	TGTGCCAGGAGACGGGGTTACACTGAAGCTTTCTTT
TRBV28	.	TRBJ1-3	few	CASTIGVSGNTIYF	TGTGCCAGTACGATAGGGGTGTCTGGAAACACCATATATTTT
TRBV5-4	TRBD2	TRBJ2-7	.	CASSLGLAGREQYF	TGTGCCAGCAGCTTGGGACTAGCGGGACGCGAGCAGTACTTC
TRBV7-6	.	TRBJ2-3	.	CASSSRTDTQYF	TGTGCCAGCAGCTCTCGCACAGATACGCAGTATTTT
TRBV12-3/TRBV12-4	.	TRBJ1-2	.	CASSDLVDYGYTF	TGTGCCAGCAGTGACTTAGTAGACTATGGCTACACCTTC
TRBV6-1	TRBD2	TRBJ2-3	.	CASSGQGLARSTDTQYF	TGTGCCAGCAGTGGACAGGGACTAGCGAGAAGCACAGATACGCAGTATTTT
TRBV19	TRBD2	TRBJ2-1	.	CATESGRERLKQFF	TGTGCCACCGAAAGCGGGAGGGAGCGATTGAAGCAGTTCTTC
TRBV19	TRBD1	TRBJ2-7	.	CASSGGTGRAYEQYF	TGTGCCAGTAGCGGGGGGACAGGGCGGGCCTACGAGCAGTACTTC
TRBV27	TRBD2	TRBJ2-3	few	CASSFLAGVGTDTQYF	TGTGCCAGCAGTTTCTTAGCGGGAGTGGGAACAGATACGCAGTATTTT
TRBV27	.	TRBJ1-4	.	CASRPGGGVEKLFF	TGTGCCAGCAGACCGGGGGGAGGAGTTGAAAAACTGTTTTTT
TRBV9	TRBD2	TRBJ2-1	.	CASSRGDAGHNEQFF	TGTGCCAGCAGCCGGGGGGACGCCGGTCACAATGAGCAGTTCTTC